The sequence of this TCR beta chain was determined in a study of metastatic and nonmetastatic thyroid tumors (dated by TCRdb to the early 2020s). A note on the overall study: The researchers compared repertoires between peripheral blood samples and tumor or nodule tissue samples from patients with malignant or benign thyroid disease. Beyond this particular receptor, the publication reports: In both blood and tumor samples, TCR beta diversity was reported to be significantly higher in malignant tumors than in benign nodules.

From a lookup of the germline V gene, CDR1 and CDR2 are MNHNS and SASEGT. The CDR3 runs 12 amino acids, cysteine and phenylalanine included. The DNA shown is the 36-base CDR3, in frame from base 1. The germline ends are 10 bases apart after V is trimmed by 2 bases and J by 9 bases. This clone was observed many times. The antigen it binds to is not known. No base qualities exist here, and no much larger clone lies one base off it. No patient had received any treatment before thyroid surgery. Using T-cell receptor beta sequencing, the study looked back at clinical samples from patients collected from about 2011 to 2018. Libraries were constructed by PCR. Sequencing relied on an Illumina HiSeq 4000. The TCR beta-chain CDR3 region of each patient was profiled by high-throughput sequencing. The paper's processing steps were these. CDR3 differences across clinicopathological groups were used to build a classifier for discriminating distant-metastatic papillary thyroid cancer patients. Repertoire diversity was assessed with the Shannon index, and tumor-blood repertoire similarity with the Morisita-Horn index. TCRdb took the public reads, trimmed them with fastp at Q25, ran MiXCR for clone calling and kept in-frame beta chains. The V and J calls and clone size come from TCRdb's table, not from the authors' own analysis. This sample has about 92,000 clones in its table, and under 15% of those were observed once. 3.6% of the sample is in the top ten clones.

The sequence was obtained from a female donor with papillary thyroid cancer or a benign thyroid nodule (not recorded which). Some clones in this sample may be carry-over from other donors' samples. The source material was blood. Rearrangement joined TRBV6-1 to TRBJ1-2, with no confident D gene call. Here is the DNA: TGTGCCAGCAGTGAAAGGGCGGGCCGCTACACCTTC. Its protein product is CASSERAGRYTF.